Each of the 8 T cell receptor beta chains below was sequenced from the same sample in a study of glioma-infiltrating T cells. TCR alpha and beta CDR3 regions were amplified from RNA using iRepertoire nested multiplex PCR. TCRdb fed the multiplex PCR reads into MiXCR, producing one record per CDR3 protein. The sample lists over 140,000 distinct CDR3 sequences, 39% occurring once. The sequencing input was glioma tissue, nonneoplastic brain tissue, or PBMCs (not recorded which). The origin of the receptors is a human donor with low-grade glioma or glioblastoma, undergoing nonglioma brain surgery, or in good health (not recorded which).

The chain couples TRBV6-1 to TRBJ2-5; 9 bases agree with TRBD2. CDR1 MNHNS and CDR2 SASEGT come from the germline V gene. This CDR3 is 14 amino acids long. The CDR3 here is CGKLAGAREETQYF. Written as DNA, the CDR3 is TGTGGCAAATTAGCGGGGGCCCGGGAAGAGACCCAGTACTTC.

This clonotype was detected a few times. J is TRBJ2-7 and V is TRBV4-3, with TRBD1 matching 8 bases. V lost 0 bases, J lost 4 bases, and 8 bases stayed unmatched. The CDR3 extends over 16 amino acids. CDR1 LGHNA and CDR2 YSLEER come from the germline V gene. The CDR3 DNA follows: TGCGCCAGCAGCCAAGATATAGGGCAGGGGGCATACGAGCAGTACTTC. This gives the protein CASSQDIGQGAYEQYF.

About this clonotype: At one of its ends the junction is not consistent with the germline gene, which may arise from a read error. J is TRBJ2-1 and V is TRBV6-2 or TRBV6-3, with D possibly being TRBD2 (6 bases). CDR3 length: 14 residues. The germline CDR1 and CDR2 sequences are MNHEY and SVGEGT. The CDR3 bases are TGTGCCAGCAGTCGAGCCGGACTATACAATGAGCAGCTCTTC. Encoded protein: CASSRAGLYNEQLF.

There are many counts of this clonotype. The chain combines TRBV20-1 with TRBJ1-1; D remains unclear. CDR1 is DFQATT, CDR2 SNEGSKA, per germline (reference sequence). The CDR3 contains 13 residues. Trimming shortened V by 5 bases and J by 4 bases, and 14 bases separated the two germline ends. CDR3 region: CSAPTPGGTEAFF. The CDR3 nucleotides read TGCAGTGCTCCGACACCCGGAGGCACTGAAGCTTTCTTT.

The chain links TRBV20-1 to TRBJ1-1, with a possible D match to TRBD1 (5 bases). The CDR3 is 12 amino acids. Germline loops: CDR1 DFQATT, CDR2 SNEGSKA (reference sequence). The V gene lost 0 bases and the J gene lost 7 bases, with 9 bases spanning the gap. In DNA form, the CDR3 reads TGCAGTGCTAGAGATAGGACACGTGAAGCTTTCTTT. Protein product: CSARDRTREAFF.

This clonotype showed up just a few times. The gene calls are TRBV11-1 and TRBJ2-5; TRBD2 matches at 11 bases. The trim removed 6 bases at V and 1 base at J, leaving 4 bases unmatched. The CDR3 has 15 residues. CDR1 SGHAT and CDR2 FQDESV come from the germline V gene (reference sequence). The CDR3 region has the DNA TGTGCCAGCAGTTCCGGACTAGCGGGCCAAGAGACCCAGTACTTC. Protein product: CASSSGLAGQETQYF.

This clonotype came up a few times. J is TRBJ2-7 and V is TRBV11-3; D is unresolved. Trimming shortened V by 3 bases and J by 6 bases, and 3 bases separated the two germline ends. CDR1 and CDR2 from the germline V gene are SGHNT and YENEEA. This CDR3 is built from 10 residues. The CDR3 sequence: CASSFAEQYF. CDR3 DNA: TGTGCCAGCAGCTTTGCCGAGCAGTACTTC. The full variable domain, with the rest looked up from reference TRBV11-3 and TRBJ2-7, is EAGVVQSPRYKIIEKKQPVAFWCNPISGHNTLYWYLQNLGQGPELLIRYENEEAVDDSQLPKDRFSAERLKGVDSTLKIQPAELGDSAVYLCASSFAEQYFGPGTRLTVT.

The V call is TRBV20-1, the J call TRBJ2-1, with 10 bases lining up with TRBD2. Germline V gene data show CDR1 as DFQATT and CDR2 as SNEGSKA (reference sequence). This CDR3 spans 19 amino acids. V shed 0 bases, J shed 7 bases, and the junction held 18 bases outside the gene matches. The CDR3 nucleotides read TGCAGTGCTAGAGATCGAGGAGGGTCTAGCGGGAGTATTAGGAATGAGCAGTTCTTC. Its protein is CSARDRGGSSGSIRNEQFF.